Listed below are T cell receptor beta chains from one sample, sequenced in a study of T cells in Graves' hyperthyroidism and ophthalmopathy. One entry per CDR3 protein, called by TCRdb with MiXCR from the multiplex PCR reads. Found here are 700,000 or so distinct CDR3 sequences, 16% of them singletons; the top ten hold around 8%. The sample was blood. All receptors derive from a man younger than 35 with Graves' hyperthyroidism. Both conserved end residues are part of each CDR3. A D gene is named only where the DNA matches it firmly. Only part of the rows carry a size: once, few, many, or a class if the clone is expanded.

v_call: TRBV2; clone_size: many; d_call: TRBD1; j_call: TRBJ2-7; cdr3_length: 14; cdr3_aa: CASRWTGSINEQYF; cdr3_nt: TGTGCCAGCCGATGGACAGGGTCGATAAACGAGCAGTACTTC
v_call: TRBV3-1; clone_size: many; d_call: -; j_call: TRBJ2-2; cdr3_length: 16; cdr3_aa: CASSSRVMPNTGELFF; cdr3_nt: TGTGCCAGCAGTTCAAGGGTTATGCCGAACACCGGGGAGCTGTTTTTT
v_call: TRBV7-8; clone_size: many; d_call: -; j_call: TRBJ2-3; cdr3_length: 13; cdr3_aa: CAGRARFTDTQYF; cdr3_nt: TGTGCCGGTCGTGCGAGGTTCACAGATACGCAGTATTTT
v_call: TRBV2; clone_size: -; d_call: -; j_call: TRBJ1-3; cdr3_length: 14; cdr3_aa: CASSGTTLGNTIYF; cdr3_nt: TGTGCCAGCAGTGGAACAACACTTGGAAACACCATATATTTT
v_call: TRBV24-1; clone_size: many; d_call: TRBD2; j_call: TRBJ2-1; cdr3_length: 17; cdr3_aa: CATSDSLAGGPMNEQFF; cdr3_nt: TGTGCCACCAGTGATTCACTAGCGGGAGGGCCTATGAATGAGCAGTTCTTC
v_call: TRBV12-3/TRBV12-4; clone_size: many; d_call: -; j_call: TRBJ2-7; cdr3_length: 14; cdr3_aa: CASSLQGLTYEQYF; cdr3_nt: TGTGCCAGCAGTTTACAGGGGCTAACCTACGAGCAGTACTTC
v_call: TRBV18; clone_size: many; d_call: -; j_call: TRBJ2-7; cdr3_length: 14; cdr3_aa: CASSSPGSPYEQYF; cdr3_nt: TGTGCCAGCTCATCTCCCGGGTCCCCCTACGAGCAGTACTTC
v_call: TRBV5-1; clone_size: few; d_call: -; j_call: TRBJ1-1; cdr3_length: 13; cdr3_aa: CASSLAPNAEAFF; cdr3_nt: TGCGCCAGCAGCTTGGCGCCGAATGCTGAAGCTTTCTTT
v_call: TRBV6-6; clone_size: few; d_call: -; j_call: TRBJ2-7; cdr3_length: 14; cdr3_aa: CASSYGAGMGEQYF; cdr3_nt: TGTGCCAGCAGTTACGGGGCAGGGATGGGCGAGCAGTACTTC
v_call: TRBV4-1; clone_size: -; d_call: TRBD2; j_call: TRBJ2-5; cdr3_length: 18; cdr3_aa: CASSQGLLAGDAQETQYF; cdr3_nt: TGCGCCAGCAGCCAAGGGCTTTTAGCGGGAGACGCCCAAGAGACCCAGTACTTC
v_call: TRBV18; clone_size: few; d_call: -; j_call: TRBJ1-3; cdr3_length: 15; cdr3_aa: CASSPGISAGNTIYF; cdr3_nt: TGTGCCAGCTCACCGGGGATTTCGGCCGGAAACACCATATATTTT
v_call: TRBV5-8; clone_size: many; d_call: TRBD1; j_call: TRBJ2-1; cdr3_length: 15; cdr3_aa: CASSLGDRGRAEQFF; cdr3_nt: TGTGCCAGCAGCTTGGGAGACAGGGGGCGCGCTGAGCAGTTCTTC
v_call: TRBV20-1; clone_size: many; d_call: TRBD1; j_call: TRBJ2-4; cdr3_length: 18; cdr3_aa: CSARAGTGVRLAKNIQYF; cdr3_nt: TGCAGTGCTAGAGCCGGGACAGGGGTGAGGCTAGCCAAAAACATTCAGTACTTC
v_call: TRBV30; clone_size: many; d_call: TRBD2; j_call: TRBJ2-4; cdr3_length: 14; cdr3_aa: CAWSPGGTKNIQYF; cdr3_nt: TGTGCCTGGAGTCCGGGGGGGACCAAAAACATTCAGTACTTC
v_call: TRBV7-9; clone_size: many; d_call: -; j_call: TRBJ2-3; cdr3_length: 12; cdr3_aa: CASSRGRDTQYF; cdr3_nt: TGTGCCAGCAGCCGTGGTCGGGATACGCAGTATTTT
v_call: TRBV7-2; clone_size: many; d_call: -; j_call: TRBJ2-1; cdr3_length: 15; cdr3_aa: CASSGGPVAYNEQFF; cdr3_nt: TGTGCCAGCAGCGGGGGGCCGGTCGCCTACAATGAGCAGTTCTTC
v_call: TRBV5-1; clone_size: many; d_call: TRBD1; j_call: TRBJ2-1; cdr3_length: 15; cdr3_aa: CASSLVLGQGAKQFF; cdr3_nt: TGCGCCAGCAGCTTGGTACTTGGACAGGGGGCTAAGCAGTTCTTC
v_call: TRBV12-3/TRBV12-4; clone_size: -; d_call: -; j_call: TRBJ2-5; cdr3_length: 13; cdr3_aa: CAASTGTPGAQYF; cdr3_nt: TGTGCCGCCAGCACAGGAACACCAGGGGCCCAGTACTTC
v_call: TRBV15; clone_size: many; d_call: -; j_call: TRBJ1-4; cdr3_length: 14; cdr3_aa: CATSNYRDTEKLFF; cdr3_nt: TGTGCCACCAGCAACTACCGGGACACTGAAAAACTGTTTTTT
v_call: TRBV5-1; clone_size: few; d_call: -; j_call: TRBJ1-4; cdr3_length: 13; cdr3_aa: CASSLAAGVGLFF; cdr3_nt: TGCGCCAGCAGCTTGGCGGCGGGGGTCGGACTGTTTTTT
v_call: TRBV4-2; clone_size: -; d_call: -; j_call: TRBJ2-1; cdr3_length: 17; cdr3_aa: CASSQVIIWDPYNEQFF; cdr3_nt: TGTGCCAGCAGCCAAGTTATTATCTGGGACCCCTACAATGAGCAGTTCTTC
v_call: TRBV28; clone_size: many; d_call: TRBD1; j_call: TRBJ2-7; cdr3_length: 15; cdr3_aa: CASSSPGQGWHEQYF; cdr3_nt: TGTGCCAGCAGCTCGCCGGGACAGGGGTGGCACGAGCAGTACTTC
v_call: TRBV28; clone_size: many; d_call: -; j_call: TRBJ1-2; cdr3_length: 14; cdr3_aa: CASSSTAGSNGYTF; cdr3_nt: TGTGCCAGCAGTTCAACGGCGGGGTCGAATGGCTACACCTTC
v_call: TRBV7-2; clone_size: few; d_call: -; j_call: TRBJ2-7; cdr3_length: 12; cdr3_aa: CASSRTNYEQYF; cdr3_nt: TGTGCCAGCAGCCGGACAAACTACGAGCAGTACTTC
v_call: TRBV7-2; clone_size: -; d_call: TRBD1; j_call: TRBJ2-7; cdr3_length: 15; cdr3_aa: CASSPYRDREYEQYF; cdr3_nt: TGTGCCAGCAGTCCTTACCGGGACAGGGAATACGAGCAGTACTTC
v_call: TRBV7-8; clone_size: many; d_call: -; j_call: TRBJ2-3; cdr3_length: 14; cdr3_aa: CASTEGGAVDTQYF; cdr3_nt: TGTGCCAGCACCGAGGGGGGGGCTGTAGATACGCAGTATTTT
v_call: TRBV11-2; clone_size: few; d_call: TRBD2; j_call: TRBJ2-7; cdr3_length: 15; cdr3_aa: CASSFSSGISAEQYF; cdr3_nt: TGTGCCAGCAGCTTTTCTAGCGGGATATCTGCCGAGCAGTACTTC
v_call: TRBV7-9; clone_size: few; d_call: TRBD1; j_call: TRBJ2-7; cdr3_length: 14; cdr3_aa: CASATYRGRYEQYF; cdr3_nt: TGTGCCAGCGCGACTTACAGGGGTCGGTACGAGCAGTACTTC
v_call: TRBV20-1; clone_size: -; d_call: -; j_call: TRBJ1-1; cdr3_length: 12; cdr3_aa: CSAKRGGVEAFF; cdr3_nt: TGCAGTGCCAAAAGGGGGGGAGTTGAAGCTTTCTTT
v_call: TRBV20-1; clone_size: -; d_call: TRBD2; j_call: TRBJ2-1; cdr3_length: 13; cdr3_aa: CSGDGRTYNEQFF; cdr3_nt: TGCAGTGGGGACGGGAGGACCTACAATGAGCAGTTCTTC
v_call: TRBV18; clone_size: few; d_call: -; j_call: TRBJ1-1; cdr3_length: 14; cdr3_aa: CASSPTDTDTEAFF; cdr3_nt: TGTGCCAGCTCACCAACGGACACTGACACTGAAGCTTTCTTT
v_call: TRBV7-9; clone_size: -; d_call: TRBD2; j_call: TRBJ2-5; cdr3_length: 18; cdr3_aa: CASSSTGTSGSYQETQYF; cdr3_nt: TGTGCCAGCAGTTCAACCGGGACTAGCGGGTCCTACCAAGAGACCCAGTACTTC
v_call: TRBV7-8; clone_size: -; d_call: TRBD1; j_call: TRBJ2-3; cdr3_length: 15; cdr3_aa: CASSLAGQSTDTQYF; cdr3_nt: TGTGCCAGCAGCTTAGCGGGACAGAGCACAGATACGCAGTATTTT
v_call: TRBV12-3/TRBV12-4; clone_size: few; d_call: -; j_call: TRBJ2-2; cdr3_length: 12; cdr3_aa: CASSLAFGELFF; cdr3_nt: TGTGCCAGCAGTTTAGCGTTCGGGGAGCTGTTTTTT
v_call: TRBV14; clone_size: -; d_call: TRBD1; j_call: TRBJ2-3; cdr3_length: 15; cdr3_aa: CASSQRQGVTDTQYF; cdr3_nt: TGTGCCAGCAGCCAGAGACAGGGGGTAACAGATACGCAGTATTTT
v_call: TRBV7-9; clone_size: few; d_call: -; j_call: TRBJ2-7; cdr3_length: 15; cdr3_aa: CASSLPEKGSRGQYF; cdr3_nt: TGTGCCAGCAGCCTGCCCGAAAAGGGGTCGCGGGGGCAGTACTTC
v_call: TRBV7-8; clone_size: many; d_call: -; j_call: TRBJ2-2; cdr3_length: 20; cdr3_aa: CASSTGEKGSVAGLTGELFF; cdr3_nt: TGTGCCAGCAGCACAGGGGAAAAAGGTTCGGTAGCGGGCCTCACCGGGGAGCTGTTTTTT